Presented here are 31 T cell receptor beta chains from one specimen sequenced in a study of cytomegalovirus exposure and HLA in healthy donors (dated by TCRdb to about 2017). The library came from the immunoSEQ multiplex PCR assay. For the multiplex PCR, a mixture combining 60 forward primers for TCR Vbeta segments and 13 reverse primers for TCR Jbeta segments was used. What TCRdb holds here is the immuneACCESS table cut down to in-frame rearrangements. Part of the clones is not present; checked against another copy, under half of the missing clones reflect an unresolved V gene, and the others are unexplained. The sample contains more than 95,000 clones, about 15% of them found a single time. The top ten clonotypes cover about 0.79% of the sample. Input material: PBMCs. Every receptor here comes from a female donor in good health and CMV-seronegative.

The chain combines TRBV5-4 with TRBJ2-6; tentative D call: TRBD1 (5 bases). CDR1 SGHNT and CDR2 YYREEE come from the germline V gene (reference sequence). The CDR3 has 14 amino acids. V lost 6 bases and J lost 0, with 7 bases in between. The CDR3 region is CASKQDSGANVLTF. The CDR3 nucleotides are TGTGCCAGCAAACAGGACTCTGGGGCCAACGTCCTGACTTTC.

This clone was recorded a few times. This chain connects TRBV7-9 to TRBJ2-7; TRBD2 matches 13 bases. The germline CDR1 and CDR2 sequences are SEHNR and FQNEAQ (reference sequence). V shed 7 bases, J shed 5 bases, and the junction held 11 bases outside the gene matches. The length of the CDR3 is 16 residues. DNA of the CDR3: TGTGCCAGCACCCTTGGGACTAGCGGGAATGTCGACGAGCAGTACTTC. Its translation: CASTLGTSGNVDEQYF.

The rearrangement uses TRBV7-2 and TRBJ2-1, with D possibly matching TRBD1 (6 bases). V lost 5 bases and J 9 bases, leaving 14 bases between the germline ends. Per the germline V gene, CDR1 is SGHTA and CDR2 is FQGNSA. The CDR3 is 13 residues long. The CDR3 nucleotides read TGTGCCAGCAGCGCCCTGCTGGGGGCTGAGCAGTTCTTC. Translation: CASSALLGAEQFF.

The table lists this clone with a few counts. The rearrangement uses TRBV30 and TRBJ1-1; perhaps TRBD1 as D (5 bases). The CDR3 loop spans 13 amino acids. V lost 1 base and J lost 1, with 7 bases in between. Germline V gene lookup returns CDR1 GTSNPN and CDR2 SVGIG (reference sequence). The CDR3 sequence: CAWSAGKNTEAFF. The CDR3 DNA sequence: TGTGCCTGGAGTGCAGGGAAGAACACTGAAGCTTTCTTT.

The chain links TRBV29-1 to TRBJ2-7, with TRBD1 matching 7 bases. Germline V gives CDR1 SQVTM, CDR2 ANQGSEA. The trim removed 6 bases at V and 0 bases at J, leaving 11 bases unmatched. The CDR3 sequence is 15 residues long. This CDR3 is CSVGKPGQRSYEQYF. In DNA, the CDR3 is TGCAGCGTAGGAAAACCGGGACAGCGCTCCTACGAGCAGTACTTC.

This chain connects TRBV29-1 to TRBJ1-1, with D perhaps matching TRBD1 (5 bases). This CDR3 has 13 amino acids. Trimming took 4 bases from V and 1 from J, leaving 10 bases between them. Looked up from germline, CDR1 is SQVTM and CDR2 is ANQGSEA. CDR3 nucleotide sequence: TGCAGCGTTGGGGAGGGGCAGAACACTGAAGCTTTCTTT. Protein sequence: CSVGEGQNTEAFF.

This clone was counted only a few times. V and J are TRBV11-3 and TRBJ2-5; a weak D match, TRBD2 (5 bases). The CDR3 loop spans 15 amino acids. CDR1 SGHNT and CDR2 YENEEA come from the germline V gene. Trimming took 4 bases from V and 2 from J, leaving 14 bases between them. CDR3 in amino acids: CASSSGKAQQETQYF. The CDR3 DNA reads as TGTGCCAGCAGCTCGGGGAAGGCACAGCAAGAGACCCAGTACTTC.

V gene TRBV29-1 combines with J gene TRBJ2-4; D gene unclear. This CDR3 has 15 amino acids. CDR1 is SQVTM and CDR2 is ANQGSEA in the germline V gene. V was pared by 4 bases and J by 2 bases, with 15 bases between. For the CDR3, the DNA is TGCAGCGTTGTCGAGGTGCCTGGGTCCAAAAACATTCAGTACTTC. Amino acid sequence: CSVVEVPGSKNIQYF. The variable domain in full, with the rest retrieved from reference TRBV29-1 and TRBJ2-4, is SAVISQKPSRDICQRGTSLTIQCQVDSQVTMMFWYRQQPGQSLTLIATANQGSEATYESGFVIDKFPISRPNLTFSTLTVSNMSPEDSSIYLCSVVEVPGSKNIQYFGAGTRLSVL.

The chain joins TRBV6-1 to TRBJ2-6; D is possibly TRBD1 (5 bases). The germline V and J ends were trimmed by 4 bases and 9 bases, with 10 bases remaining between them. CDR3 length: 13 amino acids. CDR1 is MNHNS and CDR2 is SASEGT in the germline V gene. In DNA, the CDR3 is TGTGCCAGCAGTGGAGACAGAAACAACGTCCTGACTTTC. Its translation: CASSGDRNNVLTF.

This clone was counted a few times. CDR3 coding DNA: TGTGCCAGCAGCTCCCAGGCTACAGATCAGCCCCAGCATTTT. Its protein is CASSSQATDQPQHF. J is TRBJ1-5 and V is TRBV7-9; no reliable D call. Germline V gives CDR1 SEHNR, CDR2 FQNEAQ (reference sequence). The CDR3 contains 14 residues. Between the trimmed V and J ends, which lost 4 bases and 5 bases, there was a span of 12 bases.

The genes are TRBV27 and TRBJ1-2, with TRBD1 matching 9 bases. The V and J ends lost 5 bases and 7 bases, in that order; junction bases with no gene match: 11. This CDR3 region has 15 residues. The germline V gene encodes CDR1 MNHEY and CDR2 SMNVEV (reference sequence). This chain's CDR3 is CASSPPGQGVFGYTF. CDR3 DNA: TGTGCCAGCAGTCCTCCGGGACAGGGTGTTTTTGGCTACACCTTC.

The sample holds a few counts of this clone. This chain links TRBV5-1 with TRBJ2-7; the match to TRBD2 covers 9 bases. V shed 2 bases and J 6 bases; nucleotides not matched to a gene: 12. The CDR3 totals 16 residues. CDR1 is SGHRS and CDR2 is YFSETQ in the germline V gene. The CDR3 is CASSLAVASGTGEQYF. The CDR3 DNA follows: TGCGCCAGCAGCTTAGCCGTGGCTAGCGGGACGGGCGAGCAGTACTTC.

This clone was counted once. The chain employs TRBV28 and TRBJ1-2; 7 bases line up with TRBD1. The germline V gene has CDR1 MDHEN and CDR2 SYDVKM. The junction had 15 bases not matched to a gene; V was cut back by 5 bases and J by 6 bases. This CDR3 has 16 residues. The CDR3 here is CASSPPMYRGRDGYTF. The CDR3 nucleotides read TGTGCCAGCAGTCCCCCAATGTATAGGGGGCGAGATGGCTACACCTTC.

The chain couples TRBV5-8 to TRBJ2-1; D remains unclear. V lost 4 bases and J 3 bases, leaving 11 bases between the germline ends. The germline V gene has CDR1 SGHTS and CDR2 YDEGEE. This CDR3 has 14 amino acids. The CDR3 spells CASSGFGYYNEQFF. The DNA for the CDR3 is TGTGCCAGCAGCGGATTCGGGTACTACAATGAGCAGTTCTTC.

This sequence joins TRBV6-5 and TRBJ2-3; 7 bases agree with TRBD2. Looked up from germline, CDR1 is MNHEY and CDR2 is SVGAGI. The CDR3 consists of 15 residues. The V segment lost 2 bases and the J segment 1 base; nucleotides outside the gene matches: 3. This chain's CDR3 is CASSYGGVGTDTQYF. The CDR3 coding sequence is TGTGCCAGCAGTTACGGGGGGGTAGGCACAGATACGCAGTATTTT.

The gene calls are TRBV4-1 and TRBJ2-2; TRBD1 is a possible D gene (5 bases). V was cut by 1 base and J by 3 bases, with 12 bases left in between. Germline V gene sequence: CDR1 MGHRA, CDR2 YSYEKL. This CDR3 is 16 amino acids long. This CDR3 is CASSQVAGLDTGELFF. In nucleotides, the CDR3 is TGCGCCAGCAGCCAAGTCGCAGGGTTGGACACCGGGGAGCTGTTTTTT.

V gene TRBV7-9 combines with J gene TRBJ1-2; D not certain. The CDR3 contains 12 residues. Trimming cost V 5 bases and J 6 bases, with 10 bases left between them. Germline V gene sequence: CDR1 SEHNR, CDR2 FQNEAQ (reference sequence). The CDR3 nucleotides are TGTGCCAGCAGCCCAAATCAGGATGGCTACACCTTC. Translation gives CASSPNQDGYTF.

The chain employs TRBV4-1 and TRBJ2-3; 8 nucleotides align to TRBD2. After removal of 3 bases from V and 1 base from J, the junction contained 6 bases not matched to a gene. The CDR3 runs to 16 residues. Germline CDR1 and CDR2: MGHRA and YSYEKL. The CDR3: CASSHPETSGTDTQYF. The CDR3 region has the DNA TGCGCCAGCAGCCATCCCGAGACTAGCGGCACAGATACGCAGTATTTT.

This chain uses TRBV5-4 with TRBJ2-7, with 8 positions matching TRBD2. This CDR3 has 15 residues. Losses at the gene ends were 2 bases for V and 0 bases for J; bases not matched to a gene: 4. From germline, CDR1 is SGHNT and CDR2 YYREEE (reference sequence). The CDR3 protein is CASSFGSGSSYEQYF. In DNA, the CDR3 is TGTGCCAGCAGCTTTGGAAGCGGGAGCTCCTACGAGCAGTACTTC. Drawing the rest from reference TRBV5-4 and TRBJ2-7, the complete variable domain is ETGVTQSPTHLIKTRGQQVTLRCSSQSGHNTVSWYQQALGQGPQFIFQYYREEENGRGNFPPRFSGLQFPNYSSELNVNALELDDSALYLCASSFGSGSSYEQYFGPGTRLTVT.

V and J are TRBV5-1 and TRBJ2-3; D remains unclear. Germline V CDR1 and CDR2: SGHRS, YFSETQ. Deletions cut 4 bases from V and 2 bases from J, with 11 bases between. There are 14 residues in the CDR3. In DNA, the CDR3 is TGCGCCAGCAGCCTAGAGCGCGCCACAGATACGCAGTATTTT. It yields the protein CASSLERATDTQYF. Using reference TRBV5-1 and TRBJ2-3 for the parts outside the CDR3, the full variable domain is KAGVTQTPRYLIKTRGQQVTLSCSPISGHRSVSWYQQTPGQGLQFLFEYFSETQRNKGNFPGRFSGRQFSNSRSEMNVSTLELGDSALYLCASSLERATDTQYFGPGTRLTVL.

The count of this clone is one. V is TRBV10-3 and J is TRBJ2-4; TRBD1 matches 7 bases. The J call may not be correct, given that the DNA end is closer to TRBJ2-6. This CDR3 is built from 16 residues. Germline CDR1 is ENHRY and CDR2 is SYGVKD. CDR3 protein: CAIRPGQLSGANVLTF. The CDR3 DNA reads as TGTGCCATCCGTCCGGGACAGCTCTCTGGGGCCAACGTCCTGACTTTC.

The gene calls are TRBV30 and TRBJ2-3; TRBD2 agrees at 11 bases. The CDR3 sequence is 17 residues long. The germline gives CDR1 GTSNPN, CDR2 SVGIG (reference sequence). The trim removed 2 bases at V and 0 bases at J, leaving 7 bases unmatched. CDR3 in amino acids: CAWSPKGLAESTDTQYF. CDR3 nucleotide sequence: TGTGCCTGGAGTCCAAAGGGACTAGCGGAAAGCACAGATACGCAGTATTTT.

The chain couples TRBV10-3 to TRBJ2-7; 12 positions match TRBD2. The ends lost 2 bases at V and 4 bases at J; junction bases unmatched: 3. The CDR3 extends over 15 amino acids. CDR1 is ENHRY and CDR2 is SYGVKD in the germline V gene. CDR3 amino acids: CAISERTSGIYEQYF. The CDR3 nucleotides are TGTGCCATCAGTGAGCGGACTAGCGGGATTTACGAGCAGTACTTC.

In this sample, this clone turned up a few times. CDR3 sequence reads: CASSEAWGGSYEQYF. CDR3 bases: TGTGCCAGCAGTGAAGCTTGGGGGGGAAGCTACGAGCAGTACTTC. This chain links TRBV2 with TRBJ2-7; 7 bases agree with TRBD2. Germline values: CDR1 SNHLY, CDR2 FYNNEI. The CDR3 consists of 15 residues. With V trimmed by 0 bases and J by 3 bases, 5 bases remained unmatched.

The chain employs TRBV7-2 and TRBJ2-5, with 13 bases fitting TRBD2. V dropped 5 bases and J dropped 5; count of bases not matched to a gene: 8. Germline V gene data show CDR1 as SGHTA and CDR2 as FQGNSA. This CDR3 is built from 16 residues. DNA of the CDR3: TGTGCCAGCAGCAGCAGACTAGCGGGGGGCTGGGAGACCCAGTACTTC. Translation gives CASSSRLAGGWETQYF. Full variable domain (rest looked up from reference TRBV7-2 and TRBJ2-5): GAGVSQSPSNKVTEKGKDVELRCDPISGHTALYWYRQSLGQGLEFLIYFQGNSAPDKSGLPSDRFSAERTGGSVSTLTIQRTQQEDSAVYLCASSSRLAGGWETQYFGPGTRLLVL.

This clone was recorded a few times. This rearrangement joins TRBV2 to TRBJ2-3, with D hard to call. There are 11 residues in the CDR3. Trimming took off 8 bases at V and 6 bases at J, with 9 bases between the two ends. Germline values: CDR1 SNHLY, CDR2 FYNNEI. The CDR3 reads CASLLVDTQYF. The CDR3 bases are TGTGCCAGCTTGCTAGTGGATACGCAGTATTTT. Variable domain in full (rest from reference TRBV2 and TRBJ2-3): EPEVTQTPSHQVTQMGQEVILRCVPISNHLYFYWYRQILGQKVEFLVSFYNNEISEKSEIFDDQFSVERPDGSNFTLKIRSTKLEDSAMYFCASLLVDTQYFGPGTRLTVL.

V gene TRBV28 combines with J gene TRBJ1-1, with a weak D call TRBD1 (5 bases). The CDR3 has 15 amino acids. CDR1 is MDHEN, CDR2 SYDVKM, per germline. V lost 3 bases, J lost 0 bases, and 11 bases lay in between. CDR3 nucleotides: TGTGCCAGCAGTTTTCAGGGATTTATGAACACTGAAGCTTTCTTT. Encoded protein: CASSFQGFMNTEAFF. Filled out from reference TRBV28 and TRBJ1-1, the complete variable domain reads DVKVTQSSRYLVKRTGEKVFLECVQDMDHENMFWYRQDPGLGLRLIYFSYDVKMKEKGDIPEGYSVSREKKERFSLILESASTNQTSMYLCASSFQGFMNTEAFFGQGTRLTVV.

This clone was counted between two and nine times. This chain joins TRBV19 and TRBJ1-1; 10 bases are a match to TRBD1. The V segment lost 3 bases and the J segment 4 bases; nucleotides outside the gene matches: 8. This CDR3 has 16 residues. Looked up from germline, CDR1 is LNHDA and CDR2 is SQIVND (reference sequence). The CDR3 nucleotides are TGTGCCAGTAGTATCCTCTTGGGACAGGGGAGCACTGAAGCTTTCTTT. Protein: CASSILLGQGSTEAFF.

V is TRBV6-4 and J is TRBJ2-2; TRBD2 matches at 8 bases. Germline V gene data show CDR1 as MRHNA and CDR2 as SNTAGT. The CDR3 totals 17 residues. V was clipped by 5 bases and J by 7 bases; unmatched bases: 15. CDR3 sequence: CASSRSASGRTIGELFF. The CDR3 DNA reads TGTGCCAGCAGTAGATCCGCAAGCGGGAGAACGATCGGGGAGCTGTTTTTT.

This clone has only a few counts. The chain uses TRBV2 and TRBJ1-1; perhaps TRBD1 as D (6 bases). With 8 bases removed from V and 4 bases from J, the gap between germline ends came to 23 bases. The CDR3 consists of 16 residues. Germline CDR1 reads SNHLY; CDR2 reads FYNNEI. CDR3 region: CASGGRRGAGFTEAFF. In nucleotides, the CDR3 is TGTGCCAGCGGAGGTAGGCGGGGGGCTGGGTTCACTGAAGCTTTCTTT.

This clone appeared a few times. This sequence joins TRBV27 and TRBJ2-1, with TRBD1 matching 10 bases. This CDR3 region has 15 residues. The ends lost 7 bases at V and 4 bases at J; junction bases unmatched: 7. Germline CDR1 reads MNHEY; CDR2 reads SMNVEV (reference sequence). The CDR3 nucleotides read TGTGCCAGCATAGAGGGACAGGGGCCATACAATGAGCAGTTCTTC. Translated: CASIEGQGPYNEQFF.